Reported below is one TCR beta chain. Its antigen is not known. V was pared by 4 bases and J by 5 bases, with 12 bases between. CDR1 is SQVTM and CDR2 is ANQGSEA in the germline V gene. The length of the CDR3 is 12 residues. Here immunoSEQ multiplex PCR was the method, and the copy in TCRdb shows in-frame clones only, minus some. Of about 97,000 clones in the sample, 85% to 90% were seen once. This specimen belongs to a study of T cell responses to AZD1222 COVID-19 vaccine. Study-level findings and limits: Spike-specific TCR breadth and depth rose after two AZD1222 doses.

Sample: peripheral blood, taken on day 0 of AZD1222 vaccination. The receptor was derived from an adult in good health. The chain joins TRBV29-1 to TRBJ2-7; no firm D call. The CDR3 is CSVVALTDEQYF. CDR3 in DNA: TGCAGCGTTGTAGCCTTGACTGACGAGCAGTACTTC.